This T cell receptor beta chain was sequenced for a study of blood T cell repertoires in COVID-19 (dated by TCRdb to the early 2020s). At the level of the whole study: Samples covering the acute and convalescent phases of COVID-19 were provided by collaborators in the United States, Italy and Spain. The prospective study material was composed of cDNA or gDNA derived from T cells, B-cell-depleted T cells, or PBMCs. The dataset comprised deeply sampled blood TCRbeta repertoires from subjects exposed to, actively infected with, or recovered from COVID-19. The repertoires were released in a freely available public database intended as a resource for research on the immune response to SARS-CoV-2. Samples were obtained from the ongoing ImmuneRACE study (first 160 participants) and from 1,000 to 1,500 subjects provided by 6 global collaborators. Nearly every sample came with metadata listing a de-identified subject ID, COVID-19 status, age in years and sex. HLA class I and class II types, where available, came from metadata supplied by the sample provider rather than from assay-based typing. Summary of the overall study and its limitations: Clinical and demographic metadata were provided uncurated, with the amount varying by source and participant.

Turning to this clone: Its cognate antigen has yet to be identified. Base quality data are lacking; no much larger clone is found one base away.

Sequences LNHDA (CDR1) and SQIVND (CDR2) are obtained from the germline V gene (reference sequence). Relative to germline, V is 5 bases shorter and J is 7 bases shorter, with 20 bases between their ends. From the cysteine through the phenylalanine, the CDR3 covers 15 amino acids. The DNA shown is the 45-base CDR3, in frame from base 1. TCRbeta CDR3 regions were amplified from genomic DNA using the immunoSEQ Assay, a bias-controlled multiplex PCR. In the paper's pipeline: The number of nucleated cells in each sample was estimated by amplification of reference gene primers within the assay. Sequence reads were collapsed and filtered to measure the absolute abundance of every unique TCRbeta CDR3 rearrangement. For each sample, productive Simpson clonality was calculated by taking the square root of Simpson's diversity index across productive rearrangements. What TCRdb holds here is the immuneACCESS table cut down to in-frame rearrangements. Part of the clones is not present; checked against another copy, under half of the missing clones reflect an unresolved V gene, and the others are unexplained. V and J calls plus clone size are reproduced from that table; the DNA served to infer D and trimming. The sample table shows around 450,000 clones, and 75% to 90% are seen once. The top ten hold 0.7% of the sample.

Participants in the prospective study were aged about 18 to 95 years, lived in 20 to 25 United States geographic areas, and enrolled through a virtual design. In the prospective study, participants were assigned to cohorts based on the clinical history participants reported in a screening survey and a study questionnaire. For ImmuneRACE Cohort 3, a participant was defined as recovered based on two consecutive negative NP/OP PCR tests, clearance by a healthcare professional, or resolution of symptoms. In the prospective study, mobile phlebotomists collected whole blood, serum and a nasopharyngeal or oropharyngeal swab from each participant. Prospective study participants could optionally give additional blood draws and questionnaires over an approximately two-month period. Prospective study blood samples were shipped either frozen or at room temperature before DNA extraction.

The sequenced sample consisted of PBMCs or T cells enriched from blood (not recorded which). The receptor was isolated from a woman between 18 and 30 years old who had recovered from COVID-19. The receptor chain draws on TRBV19 and TRBJ1-1; 5 matching bases give a weak D call of TRBD1. The CDR3 reads as follows: CASSGRALRTGEAFF. In nucleotide form, the sequence is TGTGCCAGTAGTGGCAGGGCCCTCCGAACGGGTGAAGCTTTCTTT.